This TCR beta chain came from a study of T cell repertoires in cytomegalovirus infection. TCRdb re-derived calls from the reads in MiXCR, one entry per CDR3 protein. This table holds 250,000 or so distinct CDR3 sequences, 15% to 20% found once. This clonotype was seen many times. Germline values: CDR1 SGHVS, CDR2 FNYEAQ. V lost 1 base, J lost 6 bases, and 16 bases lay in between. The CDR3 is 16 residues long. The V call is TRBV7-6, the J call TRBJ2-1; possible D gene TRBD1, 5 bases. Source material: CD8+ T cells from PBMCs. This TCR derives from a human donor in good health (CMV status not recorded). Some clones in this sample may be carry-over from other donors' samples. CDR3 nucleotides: TGTGCCAGCAGCTTAGGCTGGCAGGGTGAAAGCAATGAGCAGTTCTTC. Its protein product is CASSLGWQGESNEQFF.